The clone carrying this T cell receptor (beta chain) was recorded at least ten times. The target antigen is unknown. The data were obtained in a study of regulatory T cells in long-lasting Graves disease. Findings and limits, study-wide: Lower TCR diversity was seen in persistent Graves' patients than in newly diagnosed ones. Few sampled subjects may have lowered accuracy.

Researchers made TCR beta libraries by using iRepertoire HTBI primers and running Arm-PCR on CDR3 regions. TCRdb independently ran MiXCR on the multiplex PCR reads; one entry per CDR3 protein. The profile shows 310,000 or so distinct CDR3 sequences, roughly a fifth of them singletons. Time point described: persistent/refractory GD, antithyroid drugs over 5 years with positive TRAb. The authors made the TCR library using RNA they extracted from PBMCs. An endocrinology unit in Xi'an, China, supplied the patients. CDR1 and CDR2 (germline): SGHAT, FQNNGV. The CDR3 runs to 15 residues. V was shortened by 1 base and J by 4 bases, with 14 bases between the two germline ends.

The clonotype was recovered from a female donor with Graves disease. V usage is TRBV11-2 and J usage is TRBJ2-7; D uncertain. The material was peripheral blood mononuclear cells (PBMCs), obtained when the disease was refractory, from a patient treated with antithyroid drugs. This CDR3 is CASSLGIGYGYEQYF. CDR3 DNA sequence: TGTGCCAGCAGCTTAGGAATTGGGTATGGGTACGAGCAGTACTTC.